This record concerns one TCR beta chain sequence. What it binds is unknown. This sample was included in a study of cytomegalovirus exposure and HLA in healthy donors. General study points: Prior analysis indicated that the majority of TCR beta V segments exhibited productivity approximately 87% or approximately 30% of the time.

The CDR3 consists of 16 residues. CDR1 is SGHDT, CDR2 YYEEEE, per germline. Trimming pared 1 base from V and 7 bases from J, leaving 15 bases between. The PCR ran on 60 Vbeta and 13 Jbeta primers. Per the authors' pipeline: Tens of millions of unique TCR beta chains, 9 million to 12 million shared, were counted in a later analysis. Profiling relied on immunoSEQ multiplex PCR, and the TCRdb table lists in-frame clones only, not all of them. The V and J calls and clone size were taken over from that table, and D and trimming were inferred from the DNA. The sample includes under 200,000 clones, around 75% of them seen just once.

This clonotype was sampled from a female donor in good health and CMV-seronegative. V usage is TRBV5-6 and J usage is TRBJ1-6; unclear D gene. Sequencing was carried out using PBMCs. The CDR3 DNA sequence: TGTGCCAGCAGCTTGCCGGGGAAGGGTGCGAATTCACCCCTCCACTTT. This codes for CASSLPGKGANSPLHF.